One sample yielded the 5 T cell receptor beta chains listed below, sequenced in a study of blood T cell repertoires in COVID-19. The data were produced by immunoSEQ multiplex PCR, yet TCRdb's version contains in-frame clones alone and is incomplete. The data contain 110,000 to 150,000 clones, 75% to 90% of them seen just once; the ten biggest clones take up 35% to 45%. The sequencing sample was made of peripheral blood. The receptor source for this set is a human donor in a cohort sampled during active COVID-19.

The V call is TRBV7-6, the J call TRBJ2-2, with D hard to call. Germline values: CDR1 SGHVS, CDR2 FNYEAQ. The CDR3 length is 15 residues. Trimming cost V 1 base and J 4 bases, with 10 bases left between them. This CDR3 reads CASSLGPGFTGELFF. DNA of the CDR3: TGTGCCAGCAGCTTAGGGCCAGGATTCACCGGGGAGCTGTTTTTT.

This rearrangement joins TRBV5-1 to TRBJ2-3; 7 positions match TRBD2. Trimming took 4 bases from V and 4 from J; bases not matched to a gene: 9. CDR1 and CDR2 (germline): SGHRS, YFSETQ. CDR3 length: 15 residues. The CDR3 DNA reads TGCGCCAGCAGCCCCGGACTAGTCGAGCCAGATACGCAGTATTTT. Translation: CASSPGLVEPDTQYF.

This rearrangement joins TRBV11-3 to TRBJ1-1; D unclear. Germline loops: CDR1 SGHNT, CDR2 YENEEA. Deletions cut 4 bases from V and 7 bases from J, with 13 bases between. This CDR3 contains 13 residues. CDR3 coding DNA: TGTGCCAGCAGCTCCCGAGGAAGCGGTGAAGCTTTCTTT. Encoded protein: CASSSRGSGEAFF.

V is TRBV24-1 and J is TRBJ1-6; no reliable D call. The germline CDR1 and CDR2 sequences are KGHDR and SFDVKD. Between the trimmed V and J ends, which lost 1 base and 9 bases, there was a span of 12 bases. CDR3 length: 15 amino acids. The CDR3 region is CATSDLRERVSPLHF. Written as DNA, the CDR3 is TGTGCCACCAGTGATTTACGGGAACGTGTTTCACCCCTCCACTTT.

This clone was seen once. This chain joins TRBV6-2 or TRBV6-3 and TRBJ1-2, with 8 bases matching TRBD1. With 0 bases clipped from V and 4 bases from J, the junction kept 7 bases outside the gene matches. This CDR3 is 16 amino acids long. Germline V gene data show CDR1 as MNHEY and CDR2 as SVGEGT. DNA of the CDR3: TGTGCCAGCAGTTACTCGCCGGACAGGGTAGCCTATGGCTACACCTTC. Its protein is CASSYSPDRVAYGYTF.